This TCR beta chain was profiled in a study of T cells in Graves' hyperthyroidism and ophthalmopathy (dated by TCRdb to between 2018 and 2020). With respect to the entire study: Peripheral blood was collected at initial diagnosis, before any treatment. To identify TCR V-J signatures that set the groups apart, the researchers used a discovery cohort of approximately 98 patients, made up of around 40 with Graves' ophthalmopathy and around 58 with stable Graves' hyperthyroidism. The paper reports TCR Vbeta CDR3 sequencing of some 140 peripheral blood samples: approximately 43 ophthalmopathy, 70 to 85 hyperthyroidism and around 17 progressor patients. The 100 discovery patients were randomly split 7:3 into training and test sets. After blood sampling, hyperthyroidism patients were treated with methimazole at a starting dose of 30 mg daily, and ophthalmopathy patients were treated with high-dose intravenous methylprednisolone. Prospective prediction of ophthalmopathy was tested in an independent validation cohort of 18 to 20 hyperthyroidism patients and approximately 17 patients who later progressed to ophthalmopathy. The study also compared thyroid tissue and blood T-cell repertoires from several Graves' hyperthyroidism patients.

This clonotype was detected ten times or more. No cognate antigen has been identified for it. No much larger clone is present one base from it, and per-base qualities are unavailable. The germline V gene (reference sequence) specifies GTSNPN as CDR1 and SVGIG as CDR2. V loses 0 bases at its end and J loses 5 bases; junction bases beyond the gene matches: 9. Taken from cysteine to phenylalanine, the CDR3 has 16 residues. Only CDR3 DNA remains: 48 bases, in frame from the first base. Hyperthyroidism patients were aged 18 to 65 years and newly diagnosed, with disease duration of less than 2 months. The study excluded patients with uncontrolled infections, other autoimmune diseases, pregnancy or lactation. Diagnoses were established on the basis of clinical symptoms, serum thyroxine and TRAb, thyroid ultrasound, and orbital computed tomography. Blood from progressor patients was drawn when they were first diagnosed with hyperthyroidism, before any ophthalmopathy symptoms appeared. PBMCs were isolated from around 10 ml of fresh peripheral blood by Ficoll-Paque density gradient centrifugation. Patients classed as progressors first received a Graves' hyperthyroidism diagnosis and then went on to develop ophthalmopathy during follow-up. Total RNA was extracted with Trizol reagent, and quality was checked on an Agilent 2100 Bioanalyzer.

Amplification of TCR beta CDR3 regions was carried out from RNA transcripts. The first round of RT-PCR for the TCR CDR3 was performed with the HTBI primer set and the Qiagen OneStep RT-PCR kit. A second multiplex PCR round built the libraries, followed by size selection and purification. Sequencing of the libraries was done on an Illumina HiSeq2000 using paired-end 100 bp reads. In the original analysis: SOAPnuke was used to process the raw data, with reads discarded if the reads contained adapters or uncalled bases, had a mean Phred below 15, or lacked an exact constant-primer or identifier match. COPE v1.2.5 was used to merge high-quality paired reads, and clonotypes were defined as unique nucleotide sequences. Clonotypes were aligned to IMGT TRBV, TRBD and TRBJ reference segments using MiTCR v1.1. The analysis was restricted to V-J combinations with a frequency above 0.0001, which together covered 99.2% of the repertoires. A TCS score was defined as the ratio between F50 (clonal expansion) and ExV (chaos), using BLOSUM62-based TCRdist between CDR3 peptides within each V-J. Welch's t-statistics and random forest reduced around 510 V-J features to roughly 13, which were used in a naive Bayes classifier (R e1071). The public reads were run again by TCRdb, first through fastp at Q25 and then through MiXCR, and only productive beta chains were kept. Each record represents a unique CDR3 protein, reported with the most common genes and DNA among its rows. These V and J calls are TCRdb output, not the study's own analysis. Present in this sample are about 360,000 distinct CDR3 sequences, 15% to 18% of which were seen just once. About a quarter of the sample goes to the ten largest clones.

Broad study findings and their caveats: Sample size was not statistically predetermined, and investigators were not blinded to group allocation. Most expanded thyroid clonotypes (frequency above 0.001) were also detected in blood, suggesting blood repertoires may reflect thyroid immune responses. In validation, progression to ophthalmopathy was predicted by the model with 70.59% sensitivity and under 85% specificity, a median of approximately 7.1 months before onset. A 13 V-J signature model separated ophthalmopathy from stable hyperthyroidism, with around 91% sensitivity and roughly 81% specificity in cross-validation and 80%/75% in testing.

The V and J segments used are TRBV30 and TRBJ2-5; 10 bases in the middle match TRBD2. The clonotype comes from a woman aged 18-29 years with Graves' hyperthyroidism that later progressed to Graves' ophthalmopathy. The sample was blood. The DNA reads as follows: TGTGCCTGGAGTGTCGACCTGGGACTAGCGAGGGAGACCCAGTACTTC. Its protein reads: CAWSVDLGLARETQYF. The entire variable domain, with the stretches around the CDR3 drawn from the reference TRBV30 and TRBJ2-5 proteins, is SQTIHQWPATLVQPVGSPLSLECTVEGTSNPNLYWYRQAAGRGLQLLFYSVGIGQISSEVPQNLSASRPQDRQFILSSKKLLLSDSGFYLCAWSVDLGLARETQYFGPGTRLLVL.